Shown below are 31 T cell receptor beta chains from a single sample sequenced in a study of CD8 T cells in Susac syndrome. Roughly 0.45 to 1 ug RNA was reverse transcribed with random hexamers. TCRdb called the immunoSEQ multiplex PCR reads again in MiXCR, with one record for every CDR3 protein. The sample consists of 85,000 to 130,000 distinct CDR3 sequences, approximately 95% of them appearing once. The specimen was CD8+ T cells from PBMCs. The receptor source for this set is a human donor with Susac syndrome.

The chain uses TRBV5-1 and TRBJ2-1; 7 bases align to TRBD2. The CDR3 is 16 amino acids. Germline-derived CDR1 and CDR2 are SGHRS and YFSETQ. V lost 0 bases, J lost 6 bases, and 9 bases stayed unmatched. CDR3 amino acids: CASSLAVGGLGNEQFF. In DNA, the CDR3 is TGCGCCAGCAGCTTGGCCGTCGGGGGGTTAGGCAATGAGCAGTTCTTC.

The rearrangement joins TRBV9 to TRBJ1-6, with unresolved D. CDR3 length: 14 amino acids. Germline CDR1 SGDLS, CDR2 YYNGEE. V was pared by 3 bases and J by 7 bases, with 11 bases between. The chain's CDR3 is CASSEDGDNSPLHF. Written as DNA, the CDR3 is TGTGCCAGCAGCGAGGACGGAGACAATTCACCCCTCCACTTT. Full variable domain (rest looked up from reference TRBV9 and TRBJ1-6): DSGVTQTPKHLITATGQRVTLRCSPRSGDLSVYWYQQSLDQGLQFLIQYYNGEERAKGNILERFSAQQFPDLHSELNLSSLELGDSALYFCASSEDGDNSPLHFGNGTRLTVT.

A single count supports this clonotype. This chain joins TRBV7-6 and TRBJ2-3; 7 positions match TRBD2. The CDR3 length is 15 residues. V trimming: 2 bases; J trimming: 1 base; junction bases outside the gene matches: 3. The V gene's germline CDR1 is SGHVS and CDR2 FNYEAQ. In DNA form, the CDR3 reads TGTGCCAGCAGCTTAATCGCGGGGGGCACAGATACGCAGTATTTT. Protein: CASSLIAGGTDTQYF.

The V call is TRBV4-3, the J call TRBJ2-3, with unresolved D. The CDR3 consists of 14 residues. CDR1 and CDR2 (germline): LGHNA, YSLEER. V was clipped by 0 bases and J by 1 base, with 5 bases between them. CDR3 nucleotide sequence: TGCGCCAGCAGCCAAGATTCTGGCACAGATACGCAGTATTTT. Encoded protein: CASSQDSGTDTQYF.

This clonotype was counted once. This chain joins TRBV14 and TRBJ1-3; D gene uncertain. V was clipped by 1 base and J by 7 bases, with 5 bases between them. The length of the CDR3 is 12 residues. CDR1 is SGHDN and CDR2 is FVKESK in the germline V gene. CDR3 in DNA: TGTGCCAGCAGCCAAGTGTACAACACCATATATTTT. This gives the protein CASSQVYNTIYF.

The rearrangement uses TRBV14 and TRBJ2-1; D possibly corresponds to TRBD2 (5 bases). Germline V gives CDR1 SGHDN, CDR2 FVKESK. This CDR3 is 17 amino acids long. The V gene lost 4 bases and the J gene lost 8 bases, with 24 bases spanning the gap. The CDR3 DNA reads TGTGCCAGCAGCCCCAGAATCGGACTCCCCGATGACGATGAGCAGTTCTTC. Translated: CASSPRIGLPDDDEQFF.

The chain employs TRBV27 and TRBJ1-1; a possible D gene is TRBD1 (6 bases). Germline assignment: CDR1 MNHEY and CDR2 SMNVEV (reference sequence). The CDR3 contains 14 residues. The V and J ends lost 3 bases and 1 base respectively, with 9 bases between them. CDR3: CASSFSRGNTEAFF. CDR3 nucleotide sequence: TGTGCCAGCAGTTTTAGCAGGGGGAACACTGAAGCTTTCTTT.

The rearrangement links TRBV25-1 to TRBJ2-5, with 8 bases matching TRBD2. J lost 2 bases, V lost 6 bases, and 5 bases had no gene match. This CDR3 is built from 14 residues. Germline CDR1 reads MGHDK; CDR2 reads SYGVNS. The CDR3 protein is CASSLAGQQETQYF. DNA of the CDR3: TGTGCCAGCAGCCTAGCGGGTCAACAAGAGACCCAGTACTTC.

The CDR3 protein is CASRATGQGGDEQFF. In DNA form, the CDR3 reads TGTGCCAGCAGGGCAACGGGACAGGGAGGAGATGAGCAGTTCTTC. The chain employs TRBV27 and TRBJ2-1; 9 nucleotides match TRBD1. The CDR3 runs to 15 residues. CDR1 and CDR2 from the germline V gene are MNHEY and SMNVEV (reference sequence). The junction had 11 bases not matched to a gene; V was cut back by 6 bases and J by 8 bases.

V and J are TRBV12-5 and TRBJ2-7; 7 nucleotides match TRBD1. The germline V gene has CDR1 LGHNT and CDR2 FRNRAP. The CDR3 is 14 amino acids. The J segment lost 3 bases and the V segment lost 3 bases, leaving 5 bases of the junction unmatched. Here the CDR3 reads CASGLWDSFYEQYF. As DNA, the CDR3 is TGTGCTAGTGGTTTATGGGACAGCTTCTACGAGCAGTACTTC. Variable domain in full (rest from reference TRBV12-5 and TRBJ2-7): DARVTQTPRHKVTEMGQEVTMRCQPILGHNTVFWYRQTMMQGLELLAYFRNRAPLDDSGMPKDRFSAEMPDATLATLKIQPSEPRDSAVYFCASGLWDSFYEQYFGPGTRLTVT.

V gene TRBV13 combines with J gene TRBJ2-5; TRBD1 or TRBD2 may be the D gene (6 bases each). Per the germline V gene, CDR1 is PRHDT and CDR2 is FYEKMQ (reference sequence). Trimming stripped 8 bases from V and 1 base from J, with 11 bases between. This CDR3 contains 13 residues. CDR3 bases: TGTGCCAGCTCACCGGGGGCCCAAGAGACCCAGTACTTC. This translates into CASSPGAQETQYF.

The chain is built from TRBV7-6 and TRBJ2-5; 11 bases agree with TRBD2. The CDR3 spans 15 residues. With 3 bases clipped from V and 3 bases from J, the junction kept 3 bases outside the gene matches. CDR1 is SGHVS, CDR2 FNYEAQ, per germline. CDR3 DNA sequence: TGTGCCAGCAGCTTGGTTAGCGGGGGGGAAGAGACCCAGTACTTC. It codes for CASSLVSGGEETQYF.

The rearrangement joins TRBV21-1 to TRBJ1-2; TRBD1 reflects the table's D call only, with no check against the DNA. TRBV21-1 is labeled a pseudogene. CDR3 length: 15 residues. The CDR3 region is CASNPPLGADYGYTF. CDR3 DNA: TGTGCCAGCAACCCACCTCTGGGGGCCGACTATGGCTACACCTTC.

The chain recombines TRBV7-9 with TRBJ2-5; TRBD1 matches at 7 bases. The junction had 7 bases not matched to a gene; V was cut back by 1 base and J by 2 bases. From germline, CDR1 is SEHNR and CDR2 FQNEAQ (reference sequence). The CDR3 is 16 amino acids. The CDR3 sequence is CASSLGRTGAQETQYF. In nucleotides, the CDR3 is TGTGCCAGCAGCTTAGGGAGGACAGGTGCACAAGAGACCCAGTACTTC.

The genes are TRBV20-1 and TRBJ2-1, with 7 bases aligning to TRBD2. Looked up from germline, CDR1 is DFQATT and CDR2 is SNEGSKA (reference sequence). This CDR3 has 14 residues. The CDR3 sequence: CRARGGSSYNEQFF. CDR3 nucleotide sequence: TGCAGGGCCCGGGGCGGGAGCTCCTACAATGAGCAGTTCTTC.

In its sample, this clonotype was seen a few times. The CDR3, as DNA: TGTGCCAGCAGCTTAAATTTTGGCGAGACCGCCTATGGCTACACCTTC. Its translation: CASSLNFGETAYGYTF. V is TRBV7-2 and J is TRBJ1-2; D unresolved. The CDR3 consists of 16 residues. Trimming cost V 2 bases and J 4 bases, with 17 bases left between them. Germline CDR1 and CDR2: SGHTA and FQGNSA. The entire variable domain, with the rest obtained from reference TRBV7-2 and TRBJ1-2, is as follows: GAGVSQSPSNKVTEKGKDVELRCDPISGHTALYWYRQSLGQGLEFLIYFQGNSAPDKSGLPSDRFSAERTGGSVSTLTIQRTQQEDSAVYLCASSLNFGETAYGYTFGSGTRLTVV.

The J gene is TRBJ1-2, the V gene TRBV9, with no clear D. This CDR3 is built from 9 residues. Trimming left V 4 bases short and J 12 bases short, with 7 bases between. The germline V gene encodes CDR1 SGDLS and CDR2 YYNGEE. CDR3 bases: TGTGCCAGCAGCCCCCGTCACACCTTC. It specifies CASSPRHTF. Drawing the rest from reference TRBV9 and TRBJ1-2, the complete variable domain is DSGVTQTPKHLITATGQRVTLRCSPRSGDLSVYWYQQSLDQGLQFLIQYYNGEERAKGNILERFSAQQFPDLHSELNLSSLELGDSALYFCASSPRHTFGSGTRLTVV.

The rearrangement links TRBV27 to TRBJ2-7; D might be TRBD1 (6 bases). Germline lookup yields CDR1 MNHEY and CDR2 SMNVEV (reference sequence). V lost 8 bases and J 1 base, leaving 12 bases between the germline ends. CDR3 length equals 13 residues. The CDR3 DNA is TGTGCCAGCTCCAAAGGGGGATCCTACGAGCAGTACTTC. Its translation is CASSKGGSYEQYF.

This chain joins TRBV7-3 and TRBJ2-3, with 9 bases identical to TRBD2. The V segment lost 3 bases and the J segment 2 bases; nucleotides outside the gene matches: 6. The CDR3 has 16 amino acids. Germline V gene data show CDR1 as SGHTA and CDR2 as FQGTGA. CDR3 amino acids: CASSFSSGADTDTQYF. The CDR3, as DNA: TGTGCCAGCAGCTTTTCTAGCGGGGCCGACACAGATACGCAGTATTTT.

This clonotype was seen once. This chain joins TRBV5-1 and TRBJ2-4; the D gene is possibly TRBD1 (5 bases). The CDR3 is made up of 14 amino acids. Germline V gives CDR1 SGHRS, CDR2 YFSETQ. Trimming cost V 0 bases and J 3 bases, with 7 bases left between them. CDR3 bases: TGCGCCAGCAGCTTGGATGACAGCAAAAACATTCAGTACTTC. It encodes CASSLDDSKNIQYF. Complete variable domain (other parts from reference TRBV5-1 and TRBJ2-4): KAGVTQTPRYLIKTRGQQVTLSCSPISGHRSVSWYQQTPGQGLQFLFEYFSETQRNKGNFPGRFSGRQFSNSRSEMNVSTLELGDSALYLCASSLDDSKNIQYFGAGTRLSVL.

This chain uses TRBV9 with TRBJ2-1; 7 bases line up with TRBD1. This CDR3 has 13 residues. J gave up 7 bases and V 3 bases, and 4 bases lay outside the gene matches. Germline CDR1 and CDR2: SGDLS and YYNGEE. This CDR3 reads CASSGGTVNEQFF. DNA of the CDR3: TGTGCCAGCAGCGGGGGGACAGTGAATGAGCAGTTCTTC.

The chain recombines TRBV9 with TRBJ1-2; tentative D call: TRBD1 (5 bases). CDR1 is SGDLS, CDR2 YYNGEE, per germline. V was pared by 2 bases and J by 3 bases, with 11 bases between. The CDR3 is 14 amino acids. The CDR3 protein is CASSVSQAHYGYTF. CDR3 bases: TGTGCCAGCAGCGTCTCACAGGCCCACTATGGCTACACCTTC.

The CDR3 bases are TGTGCCAGCACCCACGACGAGGGGAGCTCCTACAATGAGCAGTTCTTC. Translation: CASTHDEGSSYNEQFF. The chain is built from TRBV6-1 and TRBJ2-1, with D perhaps assigned TRBD1 or TRBD2 (5 bases each). Germline V CDR1 and CDR2: MNHNS, SASEGT. V was clipped by 7 bases and J by 0 bases, with 16 bases between them. The CDR3 is 16 amino acids.

V gene TRBV2 combines with J gene TRBJ1-5; D not certain. V lost 5 bases and J 3 bases, leaving 8 bases between the germline ends. The CDR3 consists of 13 residues. Germline assignment: CDR1 SNHLY and CDR2 FYNNEI. DNA for the CDR3: TGTGCCAGCAGTTCGGGGTACAATCAGCCCCAGCATTTT. Encoded protein: CASSSGYNQPQHF.

V is TRBV7-9 and J is TRBJ2-1; tentative D call: TRBD2 (5 bases). CDR1 is SEHNR and CDR2 is FQNEAQ in the germline V gene (reference sequence). This CDR3 is built from 13 residues. With 4 bases removed from V and 10 bases from J, the gap between germline ends came to 14 bases. Here the CDR3 DNA reads TGTGCCAGCAGCTCCTCACCTGGAGGCGAGCAGTTCTTC. Translation gives CASSSSPGGEQFF.

The chain is built from TRBV27 and TRBJ2-5, with D possibly TRBD1 on 6 matching bases. The germline V gene encodes CDR1 MNHEY and CDR2 SMNVEV (reference sequence). Trimming removed 0 bases from V and 5 bases from J, with 7 bases in between. There are 13 residues in the CDR3. CDR3 amino acids: CASSLSGAETQYF. CDR3 nucleotide sequence: TGTGCCAGCAGTTTATCGGGGGCGGAGACCCAGTACTTC.

This clonotype was detected once. The rearrangement uses TRBV27 and TRBJ2-5; the match to TRBD1 covers 9 bases. J was trimmed by 5 bases and V by 3 bases; bases with no gene match: 4. Germline V lookup: CDR1 MNHEY, CDR2 SMNVEV (reference sequence). The CDR3 is made up of 14 amino acids. The DNA for the CDR3 is TGTGCCAGCAGTTTTGGACAGGGGTTGGAGACCCAGTACTTC. Protein sequence: CASSFGQGLETQYF.

The table lists this clonotype with a count of one. This rearrangement joins TRBV27 to TRBJ2-1; 9 bases are shared with TRBD2. The V gene end was trimmed by 3 bases and the J gene end by 6 bases; junction bases not matched to a gene: 6. The CDR3 runs 15 residues. Germline assignment: CDR1 MNHEY and CDR2 SMNVEV (reference sequence). CDR3 amino acids: CASSLGLAGLNEQFF. The DNA of the CDR3 is TGTGCCAGCAGTTTGGGGCTAGCGGGGCTCAATGAGCAGTTCTTC.

V usage is TRBV28 and J usage is TRBJ1-1, with TRBD1 identical over 8 bases. CDR1 MDHEN and CDR2 SYDVKM come from the germline V gene. This CDR3 has 17 amino acids. With V trimmed by 5 bases and J by 2 bases, 13 bases remained unmatched. In DNA form, the CDR3 reads TGTGCCAGCAGTGAACGTGAGACAGGGGATTATAACACTGAAGCTTTCTTT. Amino acid sequence: CASSERETGDYNTEAFF.

The V call is TRBV3-1, the J call TRBJ1-2; D is undetermined. Trimming stripped 0 bases from V and 4 bases from J, with 12 bases between. This CDR3 has 15 amino acids. In germline, CDR1 is LGHDT, CDR2 YNNKEL (reference sequence). CDR3: CASSQENWPFYGYTF. As DNA, the CDR3 is TGTGCCAGCAGCCAAGAGAATTGGCCCTTCTATGGCTACACCTTC.

The rearrangement uses TRBV11-2 and TRBJ2-1, with 10 bases that match TRBD2. The CDR3 contains 15 residues. Germline lookup yields CDR1 SGHAT and CDR2 FQNNGV. The J segment lost 7 bases and the V segment lost 1 base, leaving 4 bases of the junction unmatched. The CDR3 is CASSLVAGGGNEQFF. CDR3 coding DNA: TGTGCCAGCAGCTTAGTAGCGGGGGGCGGGAATGAGCAGTTCTTC. The variable domain in full, with the rest retrieved from reference TRBV11-2 and TRBJ2-1, is EAGVAQSPRYKIIEKRQSVAFWCNPISGHATLYWYQQILGQGPKLLIQFQNNGVVDDSQLPKDRFSAERLKGVDSTLKIQPAKLEDSAVYLCASSLVAGGGNEQFFGPGTRLTVL.